One sample yielded the 19 T cell receptor beta chains listed below, sequenced in a study of blood T cell repertoires in COVID-19. Sequenced by immunoSEQ multiplex PCR; TCRdb stores in-frame clones only, minus some. The top ten hold less than 6.5% of the sample, which has 110,000 to 150,000 clones, around 86% seen once. Sequencing used peripheral blood. The source is a human donor in a cohort sampled during active COVID-19.

This chain joins TRBV2 and TRBJ1-4; 9 positions agree with TRBD1. The CDR3 consists of 15 residues. Unmatched junction bases numbered 11, after V lost 7 bases and J lost 8 bases. The germline V gene encodes CDR1 SNHLY and CDR2 FYNNEI. The CDR3 region has the DNA TGTGCCAGCAATTCGGCGGACAGGGGTTTCGAAAAACTGTTTTTT. Its translation: CASNSADRGFEKLFF.

V is TRBV6-6 and J is TRBJ2-6; 7 nucleotides agree with TRBD1. The V gene's germline CDR1 is MNHNY and CDR2 SVGAGI (reference sequence). CDR3 length equals 15 residues. V lost 6 bases and J lost 3; bases outside the gene matches: 5. CDR3 in amino acids: CASSATGVGANVLTF. The CDR3 coding sequence is TGTGCCAGCAGCGCTACAGGGGTTGGGGCCAACGTCCTGACTTTC.

This rearrangement joins TRBV30 to TRBJ1-3, with 9 bases that match TRBD1. V lost 4 bases to trimming and J lost 0 bases; unmatched junction nucleotides: 7. The CDR3 totals 16 residues. CDR1 and CDR2 from the germline V gene are GTSNPN and SVGIG (reference sequence). For the CDR3, the DNA is TGTGCCTGGAAATCACAGGGGGCCATCTCTGGAAACACCATATATTTT. It translates to CAWKSQGAISGNTIYF.

The rearrangement links TRBV28 to TRBJ1-2; D gene ambiguous. Trimming took 0 bases from V and 2 from J, leaving 10 bases between them. The CDR3 extends over 15 amino acids. The germline V gene encodes CDR1 MDHEN and CDR2 SYDVKM. Here the CDR3 reads CASSLWVPENYGYTF. The CDR3 DNA follows: TGTGCCAGCAGTTTATGGGTCCCAGAAAACTATGGCTACACCTTC.

The chain couples TRBV28 to TRBJ1-2, with TRBD1 as a possible D gene (5 bases). The CDR3 runs 13 residues. Per germline, CDR1 MDHEN and CDR2 SYDVKM. The germline V and J ends were trimmed by 5 bases and 7 bases, with 14 bases remaining between them. The chain's CDR3 is CASSRVPGGGYTF. The CDR3 nucleotides are TGTGCCAGCAGTCGTGTTCCGGGGGGTGGCTACACCTTC.

This clone occurred once. This rearrangement joins TRBV4-1 to TRBJ1-4; D remains unclear. The germline V gene encodes CDR1 MGHRA and CDR2 YSYEKL. CDR3 length equals 17 residues. V lost 0 bases, J lost 4 bases, and 15 bases lay in between. CDR3 amino acids: CASSQEGSNRRNEKLFF. CDR3 in DNA: TGCGCCAGCAGCCAAGAGGGCAGCAACCGGCGTAATGAAAAACTGTTTTTT.

The chain combines TRBV21-1 with TRBJ2-7; the DNA was not used to check the table's D call, TRBD2. TRBV21-1 is assigned pseudogene status. CDR3 length: 17 amino acids. The CDR3 spells CASSNPLAGGPVYEQYF. DNA for the CDR3: TGTGCCAGCAGCAACCCATTAGCGGGAGGGCCCGTGTACGAGCAGTACTTC.

V gene TRBV11-2 combines with J gene TRBJ2-6, with D maybe TRBD2 (6 bases). Germline CDR1 and CDR2: SGHAT and FQNNGV. V lost 7 bases, J lost 3 bases, and 16 bases lay in between. The CDR3 contains 16 residues. The CDR3 DNA reads as TGTGCCAGCACCCTGATCGGGGGTCGTGGGGCCAACGTCCTGACTTTC. It translates to CASTLIGGRGANVLTF.

This chain joins TRBV28 and TRBJ1-5, with TRBD1 as a possible D gene (5 bases). The V gene lost 3 bases and the J gene lost 1 base, with 7 bases spanning the gap. Germline CDR1 is MDHEN and CDR2 is SYDVKM. The CDR3 is made up of 14 amino acids. The DNA of the CDR3 is TGTGCCAGCAGTTTCCAGGGAAGCAATCAGCCCCAGCATTTT. Amino acid sequence: CASSFQGSNQPQHF.

CDR3 in amino acids: CASSLLLEVGDTQYF. DNA of the CDR3: TGTGCCAGCAGCCTGCTCCTAGAAGTGGGAGATACGCAGTATTTT. V gene TRBV3-1 (or the pseudogene TRBV3-2) combines with J gene TRBJ2-3, with unresolved D. This CDR3 spans 15 amino acids. V gave up 4 bases and J gave up 5 bases, with 16 bases separating them. Germline CDR1 LGHDT, CDR2 YNNKEL (reference sequence).

J is TRBJ2-1 and V is TRBV6-6; TRBD2 agrees at 11 bases. CDR3 length: 13 residues. V shed 7 bases and J 5 bases; nucleotides not matched to a gene: 1. Germline-derived CDR1 and CDR2 are MNHNY and SVGAGI (reference sequence). The CDR3 loop reads CASKTSGDNEQFF. The CDR3 nucleotides are TGTGCCAGCAAGACTAGCGGGGACAATGAGCAGTTCTTC.

This clone was picked up a small number of times. The rearrangement joins TRBV2 to TRBJ1-2; tentative D call: TRBD1 (6 bases). V lost 4 bases and J lost 4, with 16 bases in between. Germline lookup yields CDR1 SNHLY and CDR2 FYNNEI. The length of the CDR3 is 15 residues. DNA of the CDR3: TGTGCCAGCAGTGGGCAGGGGCTGAAAGGCTATGGCTACACCTTC. It specifies CASSGQGLKGYGYTF. The full variable domain, its missing parts supplied by reference TRBV2 and TRBJ1-2, is EPEVTQTPSHQVTQMGQEVILRCVPISNHLYFYWYRQILGQKVEFLVSFYNNEISEKSEIFDDQFSVERPDGSNFTLKIRSTKLEDSAMYFCASSGQGLKGYGYTFGSGTRLTVV.

This chain connects TRBV29-1 to TRBJ2-7; TRBD1 agrees at 8 bases. Germline CDR1 SQVTM, CDR2 ANQGSEA. CDR3 size: 13 residues. After removal of 3 bases from V and 2 bases from J, the junction contained 3 bases not matched to a gene. The CDR3 here is CSVEDREPYEQYF. DNA for the CDR3: TGCAGCGTTGAGGACAGGGAACCCTACGAGCAGTACTTC.

This chain uses TRBV19 with TRBJ1-2, with no clear D. This CDR3 comprises 11 residues. CDR1 LNHDA and CDR2 SQIVND come from the germline V gene (reference sequence). V was cut by 11 bases and J by 4 bases, with 11 bases left in between. CDR3 residues: CAGGVGYGYTF. The CDR3 nucleotides read TGTGCCGGAGGCGTGGGCTATGGCTACACCTTC.

The chain has TRBV4-2 and TRBJ2-2, with D possibly TRBD2 on 5 matching bases. There are 15 residues in the CDR3. V was clipped by 1 base and J by 4 bases, with 10 bases between them. Germline CDR1 LGHNA, CDR2 YNFKEQ. The CDR3 DNA is TGTGCCAGCAGCCAAGGAGGGAGAATCACCGGGGAGCTGTTTTTT. The encoded protein is CASSQGGRITGELFF.

The chain is built from TRBV5-1 and TRBJ1-1, with D unclear. The V end was cut by 4 bases, the J end by 5 bases, with 12 bases between. The germline gives CDR1 SGHRS, CDR2 YFSETQ. The CDR3 has 13 amino acids. CDR3 bases: TGCGCCAGCAGCCCGCTTGAGGTGACTGAAGCTTTCTTT. It specifies CASSPLEVTEAFF.

V is TRBV10-3 and J is TRBJ1-1, with a possible D match to TRBD1 (5 bases). Germline CDR1 and CDR2: ENHRY and SYGVKD. V lost 8 bases, J lost 2 bases, and 15 bases lay in between. The CDR3 has 14 amino acids. The CDR3 loop is CAISRGQTNTEAFF. The CDR3 DNA reads as TGTGCCATCTCCCGAGGACAAACAAACACTGAAGCTTTCTTT.

This chain connects TRBV10-3 to TRBJ2-5; a weak D match, TRBD2 (6 bases). Looked up from germline, CDR1 is ENHRY and CDR2 is SYGVKD. The V gene lost 0 bases and the J gene lost 5 bases, with 10 bases spanning the gap. CDR3 length: 14 residues. For the CDR3, the DNA is TGTGCCATCAGTGAGTCGACGGGAGTGGAGACCCAGTACTTC. Translating it yields CAISESTGVETQYF.

This clone was seen once. The chain has TRBV7-3 and TRBJ1-1; TRBD1 is a possible D gene (5 bases). Trimming took off 6 bases at V and 0 bases at J, with 8 bases between the two ends. The CDR3 is 13 amino acids. Germline CDR1 SGHTA, CDR2 FQGTGA. CDR3 nucleotide sequence: TGTGCCAGCAGGGCAGGGATGAACACTGAAGCTTTCTTT. Translated, it gives CASRAGMNTEAFF. Based on the CDR3 plus reference TRBV7-3 and TRBJ1-1, the full variable domain is GAGVSQTPSNKVTEKGKYVELRCDPISGHTALYWYRQSLGQGPEFLIYFQGTGAADDSGLPNDRFFAVRPEGSVSTLKIQRTERGDSAVYLCASRAGMNTEAFFGQGTRLTVV.